This T cell receptor (beta chain) comes out of a study of blood T cell repertoires in COVID-19. Here immunoSEQ multiplex PCR was the method, and the copy in TCRdb shows in-frame clones only, minus some. Of 150,000 to 170,000 clones listed, approximately 83% are singletons. V dropped 5 bases and J dropped 0; count of bases not matched to a gene: 16. Germline values: CDR1 SGHTA, CDR2 FQGNSA. The CDR3 is 19 residues long. The chain employs TRBV7-2 and TRBJ2-3; 8 bases align to TRBD2. This clonotype originated in a woman aged 55-69 years with COVID-19, enrolled during active disease. Sequenced: peripheral blood. The CDR3 spells CASSPLGAGAWRSTDTQYF. DNA of the CDR3: TGTGCCAGCAGCCCCCTTGGAGCGGGAGCGTGGAGGAGCACAGATACGCAGTATTTT.